These 27 T cell receptor beta chains share one sample of origin, sequenced in a study of blood T cell repertoires in COVID-19. Using immunoSEQ multiplex PCR, the repertoire was profiled, and TCRdb retains in-frame clones only, with some absent. The data hold tens of thousands of clones, with under 90% observed a single time. The sample was peripheral blood. These receptors came from a human donor in a cohort sampled during active COVID-19.

This chain joins TRBV19 and TRBJ2-7; 7 bases align to TRBD1. The V and J ends lost 7 bases and 2 bases, in that order; junction bases with no gene match: 8. The CDR3 has 14 amino acids. Germline CDR1 reads LNHDA; CDR2 reads SQIVND (reference sequence). CDR3: CASTPDRLTYEQYF. Written as DNA, the CDR3 is TGTGCCAGTACTCCGGACAGGTTAACCTACGAGCAGTACTTC. Full variable domain (rest looked up from reference TRBV19 and TRBJ2-7): DGGITQSPKYLFRKEGQNVTLSCEQNLNHDAMYWYRQDPGQGLRLIYYSQIVNDFQKGDIAEGYSVSREKKESFPLTVTSAQKNPTAFYLCASTPDRLTYEQYFGPGTRLTVT.

The J gene is TRBJ1-1, the V gene TRBV18, with 7 nucleotides matching TRBD1. The length of the CDR3 is 14 residues. Looked up from germline, CDR1 is KGHSH and CDR2 is LQKENI. With V trimmed by 1 base and J by 1 base, 0 bases remained unmatched. CDR3 protein: CASSPRDRNTEAFF. The CDR3 DNA reads as TGTGCCAGCTCACCACGGGACAGGAACACTGAAGCTTTCTTT.

The chain is built from TRBV6-5 and TRBJ2-7; D perhaps matches TRBD1 (5 bases). Between the trimmed V and J ends, which lost 2 bases and 2 bases, there was a span of 7 bases. Germline-derived CDR1 and CDR2 are MNHEY and SVGAGI. This CDR3 spans 13 amino acids. CDR3 nucleotide sequence: TGTGCCAGCAGTTACGGGGCCACCTACGAGCAGTACTTC. As protein: CASSYGATYEQYF.

This clone has only a few counts. J is TRBJ2-1 and V is TRBV7-9; 12 nucleotides match TRBD1. Germline lookup yields CDR1 SEHNR and CDR2 FQNEAQ (reference sequence). After removal of 2 bases from V and 5 bases from J, the junction contained 7 bases not matched to a gene. There are 17 residues in the CDR3. Here the CDR3 reads CASSLRPGTGGHNEQFF. CDR3 sequence (DNA): TGTGCCAGCAGCTTAAGACCGGGGACAGGGGGCCACAATGAGCAGTTCTTC.

This clone turned up a few times. CDR3 protein: CASSFASTAGTEAFF. The CDR3 DNA sequence: TGTGCCAGCAGCTTCGCTAGCACGGCGGGCACTGAAGCTTTCTTT. This rearrangement joins TRBV27 to TRBJ1-1; D gene ambiguous. This CDR3 contains 15 residues. The V gene lost 6 bases and the J gene lost 4 bases, with 18 bases spanning the gap. Germline V gene lookup returns CDR1 MNHEY and CDR2 SMNVEV (reference sequence).

This clone was detected once. The V call is TRBV29-1, the J call TRBJ1-1, with 7 nucleotides matching TRBD1. CDR3 length: 15 amino acids. Germline V CDR1 and CDR2: SQVTM, ANQGSEA. V trimming: 1 base; J trimming: 3 bases; junction bases outside the gene matches: 8. The CDR3: CSVEAPGGLDTEAFF. CDR3 bases: TGCAGCGTTGAAGCCCCAGGGGGTCTTGACACTGAAGCTTTCTTT.

The chain links TRBV7-2 to TRBJ1-2, with TRBD1 matching over 9 bases. CDR3 length: 14 amino acids. V shed 5 bases and J 14 bases; nucleotides not matched to a gene: 15. CDR1 SGHTA and CDR2 FQGNSA come from the germline V gene. The CDR3 DNA follows: TGTGCCAGCAGCATACTCATAGGGGACAGGGCGACTACCTTC. This translates into CASSILIGDRATTF.

V is TRBV6-1 and J is TRBJ2-7; 7 positions match TRBD2. J lost 6 bases, V lost 3 bases, and 14 bases had no gene match. The CDR3 is 16 residues long. From germline, CDR1 is MNHNS and CDR2 SASEGT. CDR3 sequence: CASSDPRVGGFIEQYF. DNA of the CDR3: TGTGCCAGCAGTGATCCTCGAGTCGGGGGGTTTATCGAGCAGTACTTC.

This clone was recorded once. J is TRBJ1-3 and V is TRBV11-2; TRBD1 aligns across 7 bases. CDR3 size: 18 residues. From germline, CDR1 is SGHAT and CDR2 FQNNGV. V was clipped by 1 base and J by 0 bases; unmatched bases: 9. CDR3 sequence (DNA): TGTGCCAGCAGCTTAGGGAAAGGACAGGCTTTCTCTGGAAACACCATATATTTT. Translated: CASSLGKGQAFSGNTIYF.

The chain couples TRBV12-5 to TRBJ1-1; D is ambiguous. Trimming pared 5 bases from V and 0 bases from J, leaving 13 bases between. The length of the CDR3 is 15 residues. Germline V gene lookup returns CDR1 LGHNT and CDR2 FRNRAP. The CDR3 DNA sequence: TGTGCTAGTGGTCCCCTTGACTCCCTGAACACTGAAGCTTTCTTT. Translation gives CASGPLDSLNTEAFF. Full variable domain (outside the CDR3, taken from reference TRBV12-5 and TRBJ1-1): DARVTQTPRHKVTEMGQEVTMRCQPILGHNTVFWYRQTMMQGLELLAYFRNRAPLDDSGMPKDRFSAEMPDATLATLKIQPSEPRDSAVYFCASGPLDSLNTEAFFGQGTRLTVV.

The rearrangement uses TRBV2 and TRBJ2-7; possible D gene TRBD2, 5 bases. CDR1 SNHLY and CDR2 FYNNEI come from the germline V gene. Trimming cost V 2 bases and J 7 bases, with 6 bases left between them. CDR3 size: 11 residues. The chain's CDR3 is CASSESGEQYF. DNA of the CDR3: TGTGCCAGCAGTGAATCGGGGGAGCAGTACTTC.

The DNA for the CDR3 is TGTGCCAGCAGCGTAGCTGGGACAGGGACCGGGGAGCTGTTTTTT. Its protein is CASSVAGTGTGELFF. The chain is built from TRBV9 and TRBJ2-2, with TRBD1 matching 9 bases. Germline V gene lookup returns CDR1 SGDLS and CDR2 YYNGEE. V was pared by 0 bases and J by 5 bases, with 2 bases of the junction left unmatched. The CDR3 has 15 residues.

This CDR3 is CATSEGGGEYEQYF. CDR3 nucleotides: TGTGCCACCAGTGAAGGGGGGGGCGAGTACGAGCAGTACTTC. The V and J genes are TRBV24-1 and TRBJ2-7; possibly TRBD2 for D (7 bases). The CDR3 has 14 residues. Trimming took 4 bases from V and 4 from J, leaving 13 bases between them. From germline, CDR1 is KGHDR and CDR2 SFDVKD.

This clone appeared a single time. The V gene is TRBV6-5, the J gene TRBJ2-7, with D hard to call. The CDR3 extends over 15 amino acids. Looked up from germline, CDR1 is MNHEY and CDR2 is SVGAGI. With 2 bases removed from V and 0 bases from J, the gap between germline ends came to 11 bases. This CDR3 is CASSYSLANSYEQYF. In DNA form, the CDR3 reads TGTGCCAGCAGTTACAGTTTAGCCAACTCCTACGAGCAGTACTTC.

The V gene is TRBV4-2, the J gene TRBJ1-4; TRBD1 aligns across 12 bases. The CDR3 is 18 amino acids. V was clipped by 2 bases and J by 4 bases; unmatched bases: 8. The germline V gene has CDR1 LGHNA and CDR2 YNFKEQ. CDR3 DNA sequence: TGTGCCAGCAGCCAATTCGGGGACAGGGGGCGAGGTAATGAAAAACTGTTTTTT. As protein: CASSQFGDRGRGNEKLFF.

The chain couples TRBV9 to TRBJ2-7; D is perhaps TRBD2 (5 bases). V was cut by 0 bases and J by 1 base, with 14 bases left in between. The germline CDR1 and CDR2 sequences are SGDLS and YYNGEE. This CDR3 comprises 16 residues. The CDR3 reads CASSVVSARGSYEQYF. CDR3 DNA sequence: TGTGCCAGCAGCGTAGTGTCGGCCCGGGGTTCCTACGAGCAGTACTTC.

The sample holds one count of this clone. The chain recombines TRBV7-9 with TRBJ1-1; possible D gene TRBD1, 5 bases. The CDR3 contains 12 residues. Germline V gives CDR1 SEHNR, CDR2 FQNEAQ (reference sequence). Trimming removed 6 bases from V and 4 bases from J, with 9 bases in between. This CDR3 reads CASSSGSTEAFF. The CDR3 nucleotides read TGTGCCAGCAGTTCAGGGTCCACTGAAGCTTTCTTT.

The chain employs TRBV14 and TRBJ1-1, with TRBD1 as a possible D gene (6 bases). V was cut by 4 bases and J by 1 base, with 7 bases left in between. The CDR3 loop spans 13 amino acids. The germline V gene has CDR1 SGHDN and CDR2 FVKESK. In DNA, the CDR3 is TGTGCCAGCAGCCTACAGGGGAACACTGAAGCTTTCTTT. Its translation is CASSLQGNTEAFF. The whole variable domain, filled in from reference TRBV14 and TRBJ1-1, reads EAGVTQFPSHSVIEKGQTVTLRCDPISGHDNLYWYRRVMGKEIKFLLHFVKESKQDESGMPNNRFLAERTGGTYSTLKVQPAELEDSGVYFCASSLQGNTEAFFGQGTRLTVV.

A single count supports this clone. The chain joins TRBV27 to TRBJ2-5, with TRBD2 as a possible D gene (6 bases). The V gene lost 4 bases and the J gene lost 5 bases, with 20 bases spanning the gap. Germline V CDR1 and CDR2: MNHEY, SMNVEV (reference sequence). CDR3 length: 16 amino acids. The DNA of the CDR3 is TGTGCCAGCAGTTCCCCAGCGTACCCGGAGGGCGAGACCCAGTACTTC. This translates into CASSSPAYPEGETQYF.

This rearrangement joins TRBV10-2 to TRBJ1-1, with D possibly TRBD1 on 5 matching bases. The CDR3 has 11 residues. Trimming cost V 6 bases and J 7 bases, with 9 bases left between them. Germline assignment: CDR1 WSHSY and CDR2 SAAADI. CDR3 DNA: TGCGCCAGCAGAAGGCAGGGTGAAGCTTTCTTT. Amino acids: CASRRQGEAFF.

The chain couples TRBV11-2 to TRBJ2-7; D might be TRBD1 (8 bases). Germline CDR1 is SGHAT and CDR2 is FQNNGV. The CDR3 spans 17 residues. V was clipped by 7 bases and J by 4 bases, with 26 bases between them. DNA for the CDR3: TGTGCCAGCAAGCGGGGCATTGGCAGGGGGCGCGAGTACGAGCAGTACTTC. The encoded protein is CASKRGIGRGREYEQYF.

The chain employs TRBV9 and TRBJ1-1; TRBD1 matches at 7 bases. The CDR3 runs to 13 residues. The J segment lost 2 bases and the V segment lost 6 bases, leaving 4 bases of the junction unmatched. Germline V gives CDR1 SGDLS, CDR2 YYNGEE. CDR3 nucleotide sequence: TGTGCCAGCAAGAACAGGGGCAACACTGAAGCTTTCTTT. It specifies CASKNRGNTEAFF.

V and J are TRBV2 and TRBJ1-2; TRBD1 matches at 8 bases. With 6 bases clipped from V and 1 base from J, the junction kept 4 bases outside the gene matches. The CDR3 sequence is 14 residues long. Germline CDR1 SNHLY, CDR2 FYNNEI. The chain's CDR3 is CASSRGRSNYGYTF. For the CDR3, the DNA is TGTGCCAGCAGCAGGGGGCGCAGTAACTATGGCTACACCTTC. The full variable domain, with the rest looked up from reference TRBV2 and TRBJ1-2, is EPEVTQTPSHQVTQMGQEVILRCVPISNHLYFYWYRQILGQKVEFLVSFYNNEISEKSEIFDDQFSVERPDGSNFTLKIRSTKLEDSAMYFCASSRGRSNYGYTFGSGTRLTVV.

The genes are TRBV6-2 or TRBV6-3 and TRBJ2-1; D not resolved. The germline gives CDR1 MNHEY, CDR2 SVGEGT. V was trimmed by 4 bases and J by 4 bases, leaving 14 bases between them. This CDR3 region has 15 residues. The CDR3 reads CASSSPTLPYNEQFF. The CDR3 DNA is TGTGCCAGCAGTTCCCCTACCCTCCCTTACAATGAGCAGTTCTTC.

The V and J genes are TRBV6-5 and TRBJ1-2; perhaps TRBD1 as D (6 bases). The V end lost 0 bases, the J end lost 8 bases, and 13 bases lay between the germline ends. Germline-derived CDR1 and CDR2 are MNHEY and SVGAGI. The CDR3 extends over 14 amino acids. The CDR3 here is CASSYSARGVGYTF. CDR3 coding DNA: TGTGCCAGCAGTTACTCGGCCAGGGGAGTCGGCTACACCTTC.

V gene TRBV19 combines with J gene TRBJ1-1, with D hard to call. V was shortened by 5 bases and J by 2 bases, with 9 bases between the two germline ends. CDR1 and CDR2 (germline): LNHDA, SQIVND (reference sequence). There are 13 residues in the CDR3. CDR3 sequence: CASSGQSNTEAFF. For the CDR3, the DNA is TGTGCCAGTAGTGGGCAGTCAAACACTGAAGCTTTCTTT. Full variable domain (outside the CDR3, taken from reference TRBV19 and TRBJ1-1): DGGITQSPKYLFRKEGQNVTLSCEQNLNHDAMYWYRQDPGQGLRLIYYSQIVNDFQKGDIAEGYSVSREKKESFPLTVTSAQKNPTAFYLCASSGQSNTEAFFGQGTRLTVV.

This clone has more than one count but fewer than ten. This chain links TRBV7-6 with TRBJ1-6, with 10 bases matching TRBD1. The CDR3 totals 15 residues. The J segment lost 7 bases and the V segment lost 5 bases, leaving 5 bases of the junction unmatched. Germline V lookup: CDR1 SGHVS, CDR2 FNYEAQ. CDR3 region: CASSQRQGANSPLHF. CDR3 DNA sequence: TGTGCCAGCAGCCAAAGACAGGGGGCGAATTCACCCCTCCACTTT.